The 29 T cell receptor beta chains listed next were all sequenced from one sample in a study of blood T cell repertoires in COVID-19 (dated by TCRdb to 2018 to 2020). Receptors were amplified or captured by the immunoSEQ multiplex PCR assay. TCRdb obtained this table from immuneACCESS and retained in-frame rearrangements with V and J assigned. These tables miss some clones; where compared with another copy, unresolved V genes account for less than half of the shortfall, and the remainder is unexplained. In this sample the table shows 200,000 or so clones, around 84% of which occur a single time. The ten most abundant clones make up approximately 6.1% of the sample. What was sequenced was peripheral blood. The receptor set was obtained from a man of 80 years or more with acute or convalescent COVID-19.

The chain employs TRBV6-5 and TRBJ1-5; a possible D gene is TRBD1 (6 bases). The length of the CDR3 is 15 residues. V was trimmed by 6 bases and J by 0 bases, leaving 12 bases between them. Germline assignment: CDR1 MNHEY and CDR2 SVGAGI. CDR3 sequence (DNA): TGTGCCAGCAGGGTGGCAGGGGATAGCAATCAGCCCCAGCATTTT. As protein: CASRVAGDSNQPQHF.

The rearrangement uses TRBV28 and TRBJ1-1; 10 bases agree with TRBD1. The CDR3 is 15 amino acids. CDR1 and CDR2 from the germline V gene are MDHEN and SYDVKM. The junction had 11 bases not matched to a gene; V was cut back by 6 bases and J by 7 bases. CDR3 bases: TGTGCCAGCAGGGGTAGGGGACAGGGGAATATTGAAGCTTTCTTT. Protein: CASRGRGQGNIEAFF.

The chain joins TRBV2 to TRBJ2-3; 7 bases are shared with TRBD2. The J segment lost 1 base and the V segment lost 8 bases, leaving 0 bases of the junction unmatched. There are 12 residues in the CDR3. Germline CDR1 is SNHLY and CDR2 is FYNNEI. The CDR3 spells CASGRGTDTQYF. The CDR3, as DNA: TGTGCCAGCGGGAGGGGCACAGATACGCAGTATTTT.

In this sample, this clone turned up once. The chain recombines TRBV28 with TRBJ2-1; 10 bases agree with TRBD2. This CDR3 comprises 15 residues. Germline lookup yields CDR1 MDHEN and CDR2 SYDVKM. V shed 8 bases and J 0 bases; nucleotides not matched to a gene: 4. CDR3 bases: TGTGCCAGCCGTTCTAGCGGGAGCTCCTACAATGAGCAGTTCTTC. It encodes CASRSSGSSYNEQFF. Supplemented by reference TRBV28 and TRBJ2-1, the full variable domain reads DVKVTQSSRYLVKRTGEKVFLECVQDMDHENMFWYRQDPGLGLRLIYFSYDVKMKEKGDIPEGYSVSREKKERFSLILESASTNQTSMYLCASRSSGSSYNEQFFGPGTRLTVL.

The genes are TRBV7-9 and TRBJ2-7; D might be TRBD2 (6 bases). Per germline, CDR1 SEHNR and CDR2 FQNEAQ (reference sequence). The CDR3 covers 16 residues. V gave up 1 base and J gave up 0 bases, with 13 bases separating them. The CDR3 DNA follows: TGTGCCAGCAGCTTAGGGGACTGGCGCTACTCCTACGAGCAGTACGTC. Translation gives CASSLGDWRYSYEQYV.

CDR3 in amino acids: CASSLALAGGNIQYF. In DNA, the CDR3 is TGTGCCAGCAGCTTAGCACTAGCGGGTGGAAACATTCAGTACTTC. The chain employs TRBV7-9 and TRBJ2-4, with 9 bases identical to TRBD2. Germline CDR1 reads SEHNR; CDR2 reads FQNEAQ (reference sequence). This CDR3 has 15 amino acids. The ends lost 0 bases at V and 6 bases at J; junction bases unmatched: 3.

This clone was recorded only once. The rearrangement uses TRBV7-9 and TRBJ2-5, with TRBD2 matching 14 bases. The V segment lost 1 base and the J segment 7 bases; nucleotides outside the gene matches: 8. The CDR3 spans 17 residues. CDR1 is SEHNR, CDR2 FQNEAQ, per germline (reference sequence). CDR3 sequence reads: CASSLGPGLAGEVTQYF. The CDR3 DNA sequence: TGTGCCAGCAGCTTAGGGCCGGGACTAGCGGGAGAGGTGACCCAGTACTTC.

V is TRBV2 and J is TRBJ1-1; 7 bases are a match to TRBD1. CDR3 length: 14 amino acids. V dropped 8 bases and J dropped 1; count of bases not matched to a gene: 7. CDR1 SNHLY and CDR2 FYNNEI come from the germline V gene. DNA of the CDR3: TGTGCCAGCTCCTTACAGGGGCGGAACACTGAAGCTTTCTTT. Translated: CASSLQGRNTEAFF.

The chain combines TRBV18 with TRBJ2-1; 9 nucleotides line up with TRBD2. CDR1 KGHSH and CDR2 LQKENI come from the germline V gene. V lost 4 bases and J lost 10; bases outside the gene matches: 11. This CDR3 region has 15 residues. CDR3 region: CASSQGLAGWGEQFF. The CDR3, as DNA: TGTGCCAGCTCACAGGGACTAGCCGGTTGGGGGGAGCAGTTCTTC.

The chain links TRBV11-2 to TRBJ1-6; a weak D match, TRBD1 (5 bases). Trimming stripped 1 base from V and 9 bases from J, with 10 bases between. The CDR3 runs 14 residues. Per the germline V gene, CDR1 is SGHAT and CDR2 is FQNNGV. The CDR3 sequence: CASSLAGGGSPLHF. CDR3 coding DNA: TGTGCCAGCAGCTTAGCGGGGGGGGGTTCACCCCTCCACTTT.

V gene TRBV3-1 (or the pseudogene TRBV3-2) combines with J gene TRBJ2-6; no clear D gene. There are 15 residues in the CDR3. Germline V gene data show CDR1 as LGHDT and CDR2 as YNNKEL (reference sequence). Trimming cost V 3 bases and J 0 bases, with 6 bases left between them. The CDR3 coding sequence is TGTGCCAGCAGCCACCACAACTCTGGGGCCAACGTCCTGACTTTC. Its protein is CASSHHNSGANVLTF.

This rearrangement joins TRBV4-2 to TRBJ2-6; 8 bases fit TRBD1. The CDR3 is made up of 19 amino acids. V lost 0 bases to trimming and J lost 1 base; unmatched junction nucleotides: 8. The germline CDR1 and CDR2 sequences are LGHNA and YNFKEQ. The CDR3 loop is CASSQDRRTGRSGANVLTF. The CDR3 DNA sequence: TGTGCCAGCAGCCAAGATCGTAGGACAGGGCGATCTGGGGCCAACGTCCTGACTTTC.

The rearrangement links TRBV4-2 to TRBJ2-5; 7 bases align to TRBD2. Per the germline V gene, CDR1 is LGHNA and CDR2 is YNFKEQ. V lost 1 base to trimming and J lost 9 bases; unmatched junction nucleotides: 8. CDR3 length equals 14 residues. CDR3 nucleotides: TGTGCCAGCAGCCAAGGGGTTGCGGGAGTGTCCCAGTACTTC. Its translation is CASSQGVAGVSQYF.

V gene TRBV5-1 combines with J gene TRBJ1-1, with 9 positions matching TRBD1. The CDR3 runs to 14 residues. Germline loops: CDR1 SGHRS, CDR2 YFSETQ. The ends lost 4 bases at V and 7 bases at J; junction bases unmatched: 8. DNA of the CDR3: TGCGCCAGCAGCAGGGCCGGACAGGGGCTTGAAGCTTTCTTT. Encoded protein: CASSRAGQGLEAFF.

This rearrangement joins TRBV2 to TRBJ1-4; a possible D gene is TRBD1 (5 bases). V gave up 7 bases and J gave up 8 bases, with 17 bases separating them. The germline V gene encodes CDR1 SNHLY and CDR2 FYNNEI. This CDR3 region has 14 residues. As DNA, the CDR3 is TGTGCCAGCACCCAACTCCAGGGTGGGGAAAAACTGTTTTTT. This encodes CASTQLQGGEKLFF.

The chain has TRBV7-2 and TRBJ2-1; 9 bases fit TRBD2. The CDR3 loop spans 19 amino acids. The germline CDR1 and CDR2 sequences are SGHTA and FQGNSA. J lost 1 base, V lost 2 bases, and 12 bases had no gene match. In DNA, the CDR3 is TGTGCCAGCAGCTTATATCCTAGCGGGATCGTCAGTTCCTACAATGAGCAGTTCTTC. Protein: CASSLYPSGIVSSYNEQFF.

The chain joins TRBV27 to TRBJ2-1, with 8 bases lining up with TRBD2. The CDR3 has 15 residues. The germline V gene has CDR1 MNHEY and CDR2 SMNVEV (reference sequence). With V trimmed by 5 bases and J by 6 bases, 9 bases remained unmatched. CDR3 sequence: CASSTPGLAVNEQFF. The CDR3 region has the DNA TGTGCCAGCAGTACTCCCGGACTAGCTGTCAATGAGCAGTTCTTC.

The V gene is TRBV29-1, the J gene TRBJ1-2; possibly TRBD1 for D (6 bases). Trimming pared 4 bases from V and 2 bases from J, leaving 14 bases between. Germline V gene data show CDR1 as SQVTM and CDR2 as ANQGSEA. The CDR3 has 14 residues. CDR3 bases: TGCAGCGTTGTCGGGGACAATCAGAACTATGGCTACACCTTC. It codes for CSVVGDNQNYGYTF. The full variable domain, with the rest looked up from reference TRBV29-1 and TRBJ1-2, is SAVISQKPSRDICQRGTSLTIQCQVDSQVTMMFWYRQQPGQSLTLIATANQGSEATYESGFVIDKFPISRPNLTFSTLTVSNMSPEDSSIYLCSVVGDNQNYGYTFGSGTRLTVV.

The chain recombines TRBV9 with TRBJ2-2; 8 bases match TRBD1. The CDR3 runs to 16 residues. With V trimmed by 4 bases and J by 6 bases, 11 bases remained unmatched. Germline CDR1 is SGDLS and CDR2 is YYNGEE. In DNA form, the CDR3 reads TGTGCCAGCAGCCCAACCGGGACAGGTGGGGCCGGGGAGCTGTTTTTT. Translation gives CASSPTGTGGAGELFF.

The V call is TRBV5-5, the J call TRBJ2-2; no firm D call. This CDR3 is 13 amino acids long. Germline V CDR1 and CDR2: SGHKS, YYEKEE (reference sequence). V gave up 1 base and J gave up 5 bases, with 6 bases separating them. CDR3 in amino acids: CASSLTQTGELFF. In nucleotides, the CDR3 is TGTGCCAGCAGCTTGACACAGACCGGGGAGCTGTTTTTT.

V is TRBV19 and J is TRBJ1-1; TRBD1 matches 7 bases. CDR1 LNHDA and CDR2 SQIVND come from the germline V gene (reference sequence). J lost 2 bases, V lost 3 bases, and 6 bases had no gene match. The CDR3 contains 15 residues. The CDR3 is CASSIQGQLNTEAFF. The DNA of the CDR3 is TGTGCCAGTAGTATCCAGGGACAGCTTAACACTGAAGCTTTCTTT.

This rearrangement joins TRBV18 to TRBJ1-2, with D hard to call. Germline values: CDR1 KGHSH, CDR2 LQKENI. V dropped 3 bases and J dropped 4 bases, with 12 bases sitting between them. CDR3 size: 14 residues. The DNA of the CDR3 is TGTGCCAGCTCACCGGCCTCCAGGTTCTATGGCTACACCTTC. It codes for CASSPASRFYGYTF.

The chain uses TRBV18 and TRBJ2-6, with D possibly being TRBD2 (5 bases). Germline CDR1 is KGHSH and CDR2 is LQKENI. The V gene lost 4 bases and the J gene lost 3 bases, with 22 bases spanning the gap. This CDR3 comprises 19 residues. The DNA of the CDR3 is TGTGCCAGCTCACGACGGACGGTGGCTAGGAGGAATGGGGCCAACGTCCTGACTTTC. It encodes CASSRRTVARRNGANVLTF.

The J gene is TRBJ2-7, the V gene TRBV12-2; the DNA was not compared with TRBD1, the D call given in the table. TRBV12-2 corresponds to a pseudogene. This CDR3 region has 16 residues. The CDR3 nucleotides read TGTGCAAGTCGCCAGAACGTCGGGACAGCTTTATACGAGCAGTACGTC. Translating it yields CASRQNVGTALYEQYV.

The V call is TRBV18, the J call TRBJ2-5; 8 nucleotides match TRBD2. Per germline, CDR1 KGHSH and CDR2 LQKENI. The CDR3 runs to 16 residues. The V segment lost 2 bases and the J segment 5 bases; nucleotides outside the gene matches: 10. CDR3: CASSPGTAGGGETQYF. In DNA, the CDR3 is TGTGCCAGCTCACCAGGAACGGCGGGAGGCGGGGAGACCCAGTACTTC.

This chain joins TRBV18 and TRBJ2-3; 11 bases are a match to TRBD2. Losses at the gene ends were 6 bases for V and 3 bases for J; bases not matched to a gene: 5. The CDR3 sequence is 15 residues long. Per germline, CDR1 KGHSH and CDR2 LQKENI. CDR3 amino acids: CASSAGTSGTDTQYF. As DNA, the CDR3 is TGTGCCAGCTCCGCGGGGACTAGCGGAACAGATACGCAGTATTTT.

This CDR3 reads CASSPGQGPSKTGYTF. DNA of the CDR3: TGCGCCAGCAGCCCTGGACAGGGGCCGAGCAAAACTGGCTACACCTTC. The chain joins TRBV4-1 to TRBJ1-2; TRBD1 matches at 9 bases. The CDR3 runs 16 residues. CDR1 is MGHRA, CDR2 YSYEKL, per germline. V gave up 4 bases and J gave up 7 bases; unmatched junction bases: 13.

The V gene is TRBV30, the J gene TRBJ1-4; tentative D call: TRBD1 (5 bases). V was cut by 4 bases and J by 10 bases, with 19 bases left in between. CDR3 length equals 14 residues. In germline, CDR1 is GTSNPN, CDR2 SVGIG (reference sequence). The CDR3 reads CAWTLGQGLGKLFF. The CDR3 nucleotides are TGTGCCTGGACCCTAGGGCAGGGCTTGGGAAAACTGTTTTTT.

The CDR3 DNA is TGTGCCAGCAGCCCCGAAAGCAGCGGTACAGTTCTAGCCAAAAACATTCAGTACTTC. Amino acid sequence: CASSPESSGTVLAKNIQYF. The rearrangement links TRBV11-2 to TRBJ2-4; a possible D gene is TRBD2 (5 bases). Germline V lookup: CDR1 SGHAT, CDR2 FQNNGV. The CDR3 runs 19 residues. Between the trimmed V and J ends, which lost 5 bases and 0 bases, there was a span of 23 bases.